These 24 T cell receptor beta chains originate from one sample sequenced in a study of shared clonotypes between healthy human individuals (dated by TCRdb to 2020 to 2022). The protocol used for the library was the immunoSEQ multiplex PCR assay. TCRdb mirrors the immuneACCESS table, restricted to in-frame sequences. Some clones are absent from its copies; in checked studies, under half trace to an unresolved V gene, and the reason for the others is unknown. The sample table shows over a million clones, and more than 75% are seen once. Together, the top ten hold roughly 0.61% of the sample. Material for sequencing was memory CD4+ T cells from PBMCs. The cell subset or site label for this specimen denotes: CD45RA-negative fraction. Every receptor here comes from a man between 18 and 29 years old in good health. Some clones in this sample may be carry-over from other donors' samples.

The CDR3 nucleotides read TGCGCCAGCAGCCAAGATAGAGGGACAGGGACGCAGTATTTT. It codes for CASSQDRGTGTQYF. The chain is built from TRBV4-1 and TRBJ2-3, with 9 bases matching TRBD1. The CDR3 runs to 14 residues. J lost 9 bases, V lost 0 bases, and 4 bases had no gene match. Germline V gene lookup returns CDR1 MGHRA and CDR2 YSYEKL.

The chain employs TRBV7-2 and TRBJ2-2; TRBD1 aligns across 10 bases. The ends lost 5 bases at V and 7 bases at J; junction bases unmatched: 4. CDR3 length: 14 amino acids. The germline V gene encodes CDR1 SGHTA and CDR2 FQGNSA. CDR3 region: CASSLGQGVGELFF. The DNA for the CDR3 is TGTGCCAGCAGCCTCGGACAGGGGGTCGGGGAGCTGTTTTTT.

This clone turned up a few times. Given a much more abundant clone one base away, this may be a read error. The same CDR3 arises from other DNA sequences in this sample as well. The V and J genes are TRBV7-2 and TRBJ2-3, with D uncertain. V shed 1 base and J shed 2 bases, with 7 bases lying between them. The CDR3 consists of 14 residues. Germline CDR1 and CDR2: SGHTA and FQGNSA. For the CDR3, the DNA is TGTGCCAGCAGCTTAGATGGAAACACAGATACGCAGTATTTT. This encodes CASSLDGNTDTQYF.

The J gene is TRBJ1-1, the V gene TRBV11-3; D unclear. V shed 2 bases and J shed 1 base, with 5 bases lying between them. The CDR3 has 13 amino acids. CDR1 SGHNT and CDR2 YENEEA come from the germline V gene. In nucleotides, the CDR3 is TGTGCCAGCAGCTTAACCCCGAACACTGAAGCTTTCTTT. It translates to CASSLTPNTEAFF.

Points on this clone: At one end, the junction sequence differs from germline, possibly due to a read error. This rearrangement joins TRBV6-1 to TRBJ2-7; D not certain. The length of the CDR3 is 13 residues. Germline values: CDR1 MNHNS, CDR2 SASEGT. The CDR3 DNA follows: TGTGCAAGCAAGGTTATGGGGTTCGGCGAGCAGTACTTC. This encodes CASKVMGFGEQYF.

On this clone: An end of the junction differs from the germline gene, which may be a read error. The V call is TRBV5-8, the J call TRBJ1-5, with D hard to call. The CDR3 is 17 residues long. CDR1 SGHTS and CDR2 YDEGEE come from the germline V gene. The CDR3 DNA sequence: TGCGCCAGCAGCCAAGATGGAGGAGGGTTAAGTAATCAGCCCCAGCATTTT. Protein sequence: CASSQDGGGLSNQPQHF.

This clone was seen a handful of times. V is TRBV4-1 and J is TRBJ2-7; D is perhaps TRBD2 (5 bases). The germline V gene has CDR1 MGHRA and CDR2 YSYEKL. The V end lost 4 bases, the J end lost 4 bases, and 14 bases lay between the germline ends. The length of the CDR3 is 14 residues. CDR3 in DNA: TGCGCCAGCAGCCTCCGGGATTTCGCGTACGAGCAGTACTTC. This gives the protein CASSLRDFAYEQYF.

V and J are TRBV7-8 and TRBJ2-5; unclear D gene. Germline values: CDR1 SGHVS, CDR2 FQNEAQ. The CDR3 is 18 amino acids. With 0 bases removed from V and 5 bases from J, the gap between germline ends came to 22 bases. The CDR3 region has the DNA TGTGCCAGCAGCTTAGCGTGGGCTACAGCTTTGTCTTGGGAGACCCAGTACTTC. Encoded protein: CASSLAWATALSWETQYF.

The rearrangement links TRBV18 to TRBJ1-1; TRBD1 matches at 8 bases. The CDR3 length is 15 residues. CDR1 and CDR2 from the germline V gene are KGHSH and LQKENI. Trimming at V came to 2 bases and at J to 0 bases, leaving 2 bases not matched to a gene. This CDR3 reads CASSPGTGMNTEAFF. CDR3 DNA: TGTGCCAGCTCACCAGGGACAGGCATGAACACTGAAGCTTTCTTT.

This clone has just one count. The J gene is TRBJ1-3, the V gene TRBV13; TRBD1 matches 7 bases. Germline V gene sequence: CDR1 PRHDT, CDR2 FYEKMQ (reference sequence). With V trimmed by 5 bases and J by 4 bases, 5 bases remained unmatched. CDR3 length: 14 amino acids. CDR3: CASSPTGIGNTIYF. The CDR3 DNA sequence: TGTGCCAGCAGCCCGACAGGGATCGGAAACACCATATATTTT.

The CDR3 DNA is TGTGCCAGCAGCCAAGTCCGGGGTAGCGGGAGTGGGTCCTACAATGAGCAGTTCTTC. Residues: CASSQVRGSGSGSYNEQFF. The chain is built from TRBV14 and TRBJ2-1, with 9 bases that match TRBD2. With V trimmed by 1 base and J by 1 base, 11 bases remained unmatched. This CDR3 has 19 amino acids. The germline V gene encodes CDR1 SGHDN and CDR2 FVKESK.

V usage is TRBV5-1 and J usage is TRBJ2-7; no clear D. This CDR3 is built from 13 residues. CDR1 SGHRS and CDR2 YFSETQ come from the germline V gene. V was clipped by 4 bases and J by 6 bases, with 14 bases between them. CDR3 DNA: TGCGCCAGCAGCGTTCGCCAGTCGGTCGAGCAGTACTTC. Translation gives CASSVRQSVEQYF.

The chain links TRBV2 to TRBJ1-2; D call uncertain. The CDR3 consists of 12 residues. The ends were cut back, 3 bases at V and 3 bases at J, with 5 bases in the middle. In germline, CDR1 is SNHLY, CDR2 FYNNEI. The chain's CDR3 is CASSDSDYGYTF. In DNA form, the CDR3 reads TGTGCCAGCAGTGATAGTGACTATGGCTACACCTTC.

Regarding this clone: Relative to the germline gene, one junction end is altered; a read error may explain this. This chain connects TRBV7-9 to TRBJ2-3, with 7 bases lining up with TRBD2. The germline CDR1 and CDR2 sequences are SEHNR and FQNEAQ (reference sequence). The CDR3 has 12 residues. The CDR3, as DNA: TGTGCCAGCAGCTTTGGGGCGGGAGACTTGTTCTTT. Its protein is CASSFGAGDLFF.

V is TRBV6-1 and J is TRBJ2-5; D gene uncertain. Trimming took off 3 bases at V and 2 bases at J, with 7 bases between the two ends. Germline V gene sequence: CDR1 MNHNS, CDR2 SASEGT. The CDR3 is 13 residues long. This chain's CDR3 is CASSDLTQETQYF. CDR3 DNA sequence: TGTGCCAGCAGTGATCTGACTCAAGAGACCCAGTACTTC.

This rearrangement joins TRBV7-9 to TRBJ1-1; D unresolved. Trimming stripped 3 bases from V and 1 base from J, with 6 bases between. Per germline, CDR1 SEHNR and CDR2 FQNEAQ (reference sequence). This CDR3 spans 13 amino acids. The CDR3 DNA reads as TGTGCCAGCAGCTTTCAGAAGAACACTGAAGCTTTCTTT. This codes for CASSFQKNTEAFF.

The J gene is TRBJ2-2, the V gene TRBV10-3, with D possibly matching TRBD2 (7 bases). V was trimmed by 4 bases and J by 3 bases, leaving 12 bases between them. This CDR3 is 15 amino acids long. Germline V gene data show CDR1 as ENHRY and CDR2 as SYGVKD. This chain's CDR3 is CAISGRGADTGELFF. CDR3 DNA: TGTGCCATCAGTGGTCGGGGGGCGGACACCGGGGAGCTGTTTTTT.

The chain uses TRBV28 and TRBJ1-2, with 8 positions matching TRBD1. The CDR3 is made up of 14 amino acids. Germline V lookup: CDR1 MDHEN, CDR2 SYDVKM. J gave up 8 bases and V 5 bases, and 10 bases lay outside the gene matches. The CDR3 protein is CASSIPGQGRGYTF. The CDR3, as DNA: TGTGCCAGCAGTATCCCCGGACAGGGAAGGGGCTACACCTTC.

The genes are TRBV2 and TRBJ2-4, with 7 bases lining up with TRBD2. The trim removed 2 bases at V and 2 bases at J, leaving 6 bases unmatched. The V gene's germline CDR1 is SNHLY and CDR2 FYNNEI. This CDR3 has 16 residues. CDR3 region: CASSERGGRTKNIQYF. DNA for the CDR3: TGTGCCAGCAGTGAACGGGGCGGGAGAACCAAAAACATTCAGTACTTC.

The genes are TRBV7-2 and TRBJ2-1, with 8 bases fitting TRBD2. Germline trimming cut 5 bases from V and 2 bases from J; bases unmatched to any gene: 5. Per germline, CDR1 SGHTA and CDR2 FQGNSA. The length of the CDR3 is 15 residues. The CDR3 DNA reads as TGTGCCAGCAGCCCTTCTAGCGGGCCCTACAATGAGCAGTTCTTC. Translation gives CASSPSSGPYNEQFF.

The chain links TRBV6-6 to TRBJ1-2; D uncertain. Germline CDR1 MNHNY, CDR2 SVGAGI (reference sequence). This CDR3 comprises 13 residues. Trimming stripped 6 bases from V and 0 bases from J, with 8 bases between. CDR3 DNA sequence: TGTGCCAGCAGACTGGACGCTAACTATGGCTACACCTTC. Translation gives CASRLDANYGYTF.

The chain couples TRBV2 to TRBJ1-2; TRBD1 matches 7 bases. CDR3 length: 11 residues. Germline V gene data show CDR1 as SNHLY and CDR2 as FYNNEI. V lost 5 bases to trimming and J lost 8 bases; unmatched junction nucleotides: 2. The CDR3 region has the DNA TGTGCCAGCAGTTTAGGGGGCGGCTACACCTTC. Its protein is CASSLGGGYTF.

This rearrangement joins TRBV7-2 to TRBJ2-3, with 11 positions matching TRBD2. The ends lost 5 bases at V and 3 bases at J; junction bases unmatched: 4. This CDR3 is 15 amino acids long. Looked up from germline, CDR1 is SGHTA and CDR2 is FQGNSA. CDR3 sequence reads: CASSILAGVTDTQYF. CDR3 bases: TGTGCCAGCAGCATACTAGCGGGAGTAACAGATACGCAGTATTTT.

This chain uses TRBV7-9 with TRBJ2-5; D unresolved. This CDR3 has 13 amino acids. Germline V gives CDR1 SEHNR, CDR2 FQNEAQ (reference sequence). V lost 2 bases to trimming and J lost 10 bases, with 14 bases between them. The CDR3 DNA sequence: TGTGCCAGCAGCTTAATGGAAACCCTCATCCAGTACTTC. Residues: CASSLMETLIQYF.